This T cell receptor (beta chain) was sequenced in a study of a mutant IDH1 vaccine in newly diagnosed glioma. About the study: The first vaccination came 4-6 weeks after radiotherapy alone, or with temozolomide cycles. Earlier therapy was either radiotherapy, temozolomide, or both, and most got both.

Time point defined: week 5, during vaccination. Each vaccine dose was 300 ug of mutant IDH1 20-mer peptide, with topical imiquimod. In the case of this clone: Its antigen is not known.

Whole-study results and caveats: Vaccination elicited immune responses in approximately 92% of patients. With respect to changes in top peripheral T cell clonotypes, pseudoprogression seemed unrelated.

Using immunoSEQ multiplex PCR, the repertoire was profiled, and TCRdb retains in-frame clones only, with some absent. The sample contains tens of thousands of clones, 90% of which appear only once. In germline, CDR1 is MNHEY, CDR2 SVGAGI. V gave up 2 bases and J gave up 1 base, with 5 bases separating them. The CDR3 has 13 residues. J is TRBJ1-1 and V is TRBV6-5; D is undetermined. The clonotype was recovered from a woman aged 40 to 55 with glioma. This sample comprised PBMCs, obtained from a glioma patient whose treatment included an IDH1 peptide vaccine. The CDR3 is CASSYGPNTEAFF. The CDR3 bases are TGTGCCAGCAGTTACGGACCGAACACTGAAGCTTTCTTT.